This paragraph reports one T cell receptor (beta chain). Its antigen remains unidentified. These data are taken from a study of CD8 T cells in ankylosing spondylitis. General study findings and limits: There was a TCR beta motif, made of several highly homologous variants, that appeared characteristic of ankylosing spondylitis blood. From matched ankylosing spondylitis synovial fluid, disease-linked clones were reportedly recovered at significantly enriched levels.

The CDR3 spans 16 residues. Germline CDR1 and CDR2: SGHAT and FQNNGV. Trimming removed 6 bases at V and 1 base at J, with 18 bases between. TCRdb processed the 5' RACE reads anew with MiXCR; each CDR3 protein has one entry. The data contain about 700,000 distinct CDR3 sequences, roughly 20% of them singletons. Sequenced material: blood, either unsorted or a sorted T cell fraction (not recorded which). The TCR originated in a male donor with ankylosing spondylitis. This rearrangement joins TRBV11-2 to TRBJ1-1; D is unresolved. This CDR3 reads CASSQIYGQANTEAFF. The DNA for the CDR3 is TGTGCCAGCAGTCAAATCTACGGGCAGGCGAACACTGAAGCTTTCTTT. Combining the CDR3 with reference TRBV11-2 and TRBJ1-1 gives the whole variable domain EAGVAQSPRYKIIEKRQSVAFWCNPISGHATLYWYQQILGQGPKLLIQFQNNGVVDDSQLPKDRFSAERLKGVDSTLKIQPAKLEDSAVYLCASSQIYGQANTEAFFGQGTRLTVV.